The 5 T cell receptor beta chains listed next were all sequenced from one sample in a study of graft-versus-host responses after intestinal transplantation. The table came from immunoSEQ multiplex PCR; TCRdb's copy has only in-frame clones and leaves some out. The sample consists of 80,000 to 90,000 clones, roughly 90% of them appearing once. No cognate antigen is known for these TCRs. The source material was unstimulated CD4+ T cells sorted from spleen or lymph node cells, sampled before intestinal transplant. These receptor sequences come from a human donor who received an intestinal transplant.

The chain carries TRBV14 and TRBJ2-7; possibly TRBD2 for D (5 bases). The germline V gene encodes CDR1 SGHDN and CDR2 FVKESK. The CDR3 has 15 amino acids. Trimming stripped 4 bases from V and 4 bases from J, with 17 bases between. CDR3 in amino acids: CASSPSVGRRYEQYF. Written as DNA, the CDR3 is TGTGCCAGCAGCCCAAGCGTCGGACGGAGGTACGAGCAGTACTTC.

The table lists this clone with a count of one. The V and J genes are TRBV9 and TRBJ2-5; 10 nucleotides match TRBD2. Trimming at V came to 0 bases and at J to 2 bases, leaving 4 bases not matched to a gene. Germline CDR1 is SGDLS and CDR2 is YYNGEE. The CDR3 sequence is 16 residues long. CDR3: CASSVEGSGRQETQYF. The CDR3 coding sequence is TGTGCCAGCAGCGTAGAAGGTAGCGGGAGGCAAGAGACCCAGTACTTC.

The chain carries TRBV10-3 and TRBJ2-7; weak D call: TRBD1 (6 bases). Per germline, CDR1 ENHRY and CDR2 SYGVKD. CDR3 length equals 14 residues. V was pared by 2 bases and J by 5 bases, with 13 bases between. CDR3 DNA sequence: TGTGCCATCAGTGAGACAGACAGGACCCACGAGCAGTACTTC. Translated, it gives CAISETDRTHEQYF.

The chain couples TRBV7-9 to TRBJ2-5; TRBD2 matches at 11 bases. Germline loops: CDR1 SEHNR, CDR2 FQNEAQ (reference sequence). The trim removed 4 bases at V and 5 bases at J, leaving 6 bases unmatched. The CDR3 loop spans 15 amino acids. The chain's CDR3 is CASSSIAGGHETQYF. The CDR3 DNA follows: TGTGCCAGCAGCTCCATAGCGGGGGGGCATGAGACCCAGTACTTC.

The rearrangement links TRBV11-1 to TRBJ2-7; TRBD2 aligns across 9 bases. The V and J ends lost 5 bases and 6 bases, in that order; junction bases with no gene match: 17. This CDR3 contains 17 residues. Germline assignment: CDR1 SGHAT and CDR2 FQDESV (reference sequence). The CDR3 bases are TGTGCCAGCAGCCCGCCTCCGGGGGAGCGGGGGGCTGGCGAGCAGTACTTC. Protein: CASSPPPGERGAGEQYF.